These 9 T cell receptor gamma chains originate from one sample sequenced in a study of intestinal T cells in coeliac disease. LymphoTrack primers amplified TRG sequences from about 0.2 ug of biopsy DNA. TCRdb applied CATT to the multiplex PCR reads for clone calling. The sample yields around 530 gamma-chain clones, around 52% seen once. Nine to eleven formalin-fixed paraffin-embedded scrolls, each 5 µm thick, supplied each case's genomic DNA. Sample: a duodenal biopsy. Receptors originate from a human donor with celiac disease.

The chain combines TRGV2 with TRGJ1 or TRGJ2. The CDR3 is 14 residues long. Germline CDR1 reads EGSNGY; CDR2 reads YDSYNSKV. With V trimmed by 12 bases and J by 4 bases, 18 bases remained unmatched. The CDR3 sequence is CAHLGRAKYYKKLF. CDR3 DNA: TGTGCCCACCTGGGACGGGCTAAGTATTATAAGAAACTCTTT.

J is TRGJP1 and V is TRGV10. TRGV10 is classed as an ORF, of uncertain function. The CDR3 runs to 22 residues. With V trimmed by 8 bases and J by 8 bases, 36 bases remained unmatched. CDR3 sequence (DNA): TGTGCTGCGTGGGATTATAAGGAGACCCAAATCACGTACTTACCTGACGGTTGGTTCAAGATATTT. It specifies CAAWDYKETQITYLPDGWFKIF.

The chain has TRGV2 and TRGJP2. CDR3 length equals 17 residues. V was clipped by 1 base and J by 3 bases; unmatched bases: 11. Germline V gene sequence: CDR1 EGSNGY, CDR2 YDSYNSKV. This CDR3 reads CATWDGGVGGSDWIKTF. For the CDR3, the DNA is TGTGCCACCTGGGACGGAGGGGTAGGGGGTAGTGATTGGATCAAGACGTTT.

The rearrangement joins TRGV10 to TRGJ1 or TRGJ2. TRGV10 is filed as an ORF, its function uncertain. The CDR3 sequence is 12 residues long. J gave up 8 bases and V 8 bases, and 10 bases lay outside the gene matches. The CDR3: CAAWRAGHKKLF. The DNA for the CDR3 is TGTGCTGCGTGGAGGGCGGGTCATAAGAAACTCTTT.

This rearrangement joins TRGV2 to TRGJP2. This CDR3 has 16 amino acids. V lost 5 bases and J lost 4; bases outside the gene matches: 13. Germline assignment: CDR1 EGSNGY and CDR2 YDSYNSKV. The CDR3 here is CATWGRAPDSDWIKTF. In DNA form, the CDR3 reads TGTGCCACCTGGGGACGGGCTCCAGATAGTGATTGGATCAAGACGTTT.

V and J are TRGV2 and TRGJ1 or TRGJ2. Germline values: CDR1 EGSNGY, CDR2 YDSYNSKV. The V segment lost 1 base and the J segment 8 bases; nucleotides outside the gene matches: 5. This CDR3 is 12 amino acids long. This CDR3 reads CATWDGGDKKLF. The DNA of the CDR3 is TGTGCCACCTGGGACGGCGGGGATAAGAAACTCTTT.

By sample fraction, this clone is large. The CDR3 region is CATWNYYKKLF. Written as DNA, the CDR3 is TGTGCCACCTGGAATTATTATAAGAAACTCTTT. This sequence joins TRGV4 and TRGJ1 or TRGJ2. Germline V gene data show CDR1 as EGSTGY and CDR2 as YDSYTSSV. The V segment lost 6 bases and the J segment 1 base; nucleotides outside the gene matches: 0. This CDR3 is 11 amino acids long.

CDR3 protein: CAAWGSPALGWFKIF. CDR3 bases: TGTGCTGCGTGGGGATCCCCCGCACTGGGTTGGTTCAAGATATTT. This rearrangement joins TRGV10 to TRGJP1. TRGV10 is an ORF, with its function uncertain. The CDR3 covers 15 residues. The J segment lost 8 bases and the V segment lost 8 bases, leaving 15 bases of the junction unmatched.

The CDR3 DNA reads TGTGCCACCTGGGACAGAAAGATCGGGTATTATAAGAAACTCTTT. This codes for CATWDRKIGYYKKLF. The chain carries TRGV3 and TRGJ1 or TRGJ2. V lost 1 base, J lost 4 bases, and 10 bases stayed unmatched. The CDR3 has 15 amino acids. CDR1 is VTNTFY, CDR2 YDVSTARD, per germline (reference sequence).